This is a list of T cell receptor beta chains from one sample in a study of human T cells and chemical hapten exposure. TCRdb re-derived calls from the RACE reads in MiXCR, one entry per CDR3 protein. The data contain roughly 100,000 distinct CDR3 sequences, 9.3% of them singletons. Sequences were derived from whole blood, sampled in connection with sensitization to the hapten diphenylcyclopropenone (DPC). These receptor sequences come from a middle-aged woman with alopecia areata. Some clones in this sample may be carry-over from other donors' samples. CDR3s include the opening cysteine and the closing phenylalanine or tryptophan. A D gene is named only where the DNA matches it firmly. Size values are once, few and many counts, or a class for expanded clones, and some rows have none.

CDR3 protein: CASSSSRDRAYEQYF
CDR3 DNA: TGTGCCAGCAGCTCTAGCCGGGACAGGGCCTACGAGCAGTACTTC
D gene: TRBD1
V gene: TRBV11-1
J gene: TRBJ2-7
clone size: few

CDR3 protein: CASSAGTAGSPLHF
CDR3 DNA: TGCGCCAGCTCGGCCGGGACAGCCGGTTCACCCCTCCACTTT
D gene: TRBD1
V gene: TRBV5-1
J gene: TRBJ1-6
clone size: many

CDR3 protein: CAWSVLRAEAFF
CDR3 DNA: TGTGCCTGGAGTGTACTAAGGGCTGAAGCTTTCTTT
D gene: -
V gene: TRBV30
J gene: TRBJ1-1
clone size: many

CDR3 protein: CAISEQMNTEAFF
CDR3 DNA: TGTGCCATCAGTGAACAGATGAACACTGAAGCTTTCTTT
D gene: -
V gene: TRBV10-3
J gene: TRBJ1-1
clone size: few

CDR3 protein: CASSLGQGGAYEQYF
CDR3 DNA: TGTGCCAGCAGCTTAGGACAGGGGGGAGCCTACGAGCAGTACTTC
D gene: TRBD1
V gene: TRBV7-9
J gene: TRBJ2-7
clone size: many

CDR3 protein: CASRQDPGRNYGYTF
CDR3 DNA: TGTGCCAGCAGGCAGGATCCGGGCAGAAACTATGGCTACACCTTC
D gene: -
V gene: TRBV6-5
J gene: TRBJ1-2
clone size: few

CDR3 protein: CASSLTSQETQYF
CDR3 DNA: TGTGCCAGCAGCTTAACCAGCCAAGAGACCCAGTACTTC
D gene: -
V gene: TRBV11-1
J gene: TRBJ2-5
clone size: few

CDR3 protein: CASSLSASGTYNEQFF
CDR3 DNA: TGTGCCAGCAGTTTATCGGCTAGCGGCACCTACAATGAGCAGTTCTTC
D gene: TRBD2
V gene: TRBV28
J gene: TRBJ2-1
clone size: -

CDR3 protein: CASSLTSGSMGELFF
CDR3 DNA: TGTGCCAGCAGCTTGACTAGCGGGAGCATGGGGGAGCTGTTTTTT
D gene: TRBD2
V gene: TRBV7-6
J gene: TRBJ2-2
clone size: many

CDR3 protein: CASSPGGIPYEQYF
CDR3 DNA: TGTGCCAGCAGCCCTGGGGGGATCCCTTACGAGCAGTACTTC
D gene: -
V gene: TRBV27
J gene: TRBJ2-7
clone size: many

CDR3 protein: CASSIRAGATLSYEQYF
CDR3 DNA: TGTGCCAGTAGTATCCGAGCGGGAGCAACTTTATCCTACGAGCAGTACTTC
D gene: TRBD2
V gene: TRBV19
J gene: TRBJ2-7
clone size: few

CDR3 protein: CATSPGGDSYNSPLHF
CDR3 DNA: TGTGCCACCTCCCCCGGGGGGGATTCCTATAATTCACCCCTCCACTTT
D gene: -
V gene: TRBV15
J gene: TRBJ1-6
clone size: few

CDR3 protein: CASSSGPYPRELFF
CDR3 DNA: TGTGCCAGCAGTTCCGGCCCCTACCCCCGGGAGCTGTTTTTT
D gene: -
V gene: TRBV28
J gene: TRBJ2-2
clone size: many

CDR3 protein: CASSLIPGIIYEQYF
CDR3 DNA: TGTGCCAGCAGCTTAATCCCGGGCATAATCTACGAGCAGTACTTC
D gene: -
V gene: TRBV11-1
J gene: TRBJ2-7
clone size: many

CDR3 protein: CASSLEGGTNEQFF
CDR3 DNA: TGCGCCAGCAGCTTGGAGGGCGGGACCAATGAGCAGTTCTTC
D gene: -
V gene: TRBV5-1
J gene: TRBJ2-1
clone size: -

CDR3 protein: CASGHGVSYEQYF
CDR3 DNA: TGTGCCAGCGGCCACGGGGTTTCCTACGAGCAGTACTTC
D gene: -
V gene: TRBV25-1
J gene: TRBJ2-7
clone size: many

CDR3 protein: CASSSRKSGGTDTQYF
CDR3 DNA: TGTGCCAGCAGCTCCCGGAAGAGCGGGGGCACAGATACGCAGTATTTT
D gene: TRBD2
V gene: TRBV9
J gene: TRBJ2-3
clone size: -

CDR3 protein: CASSPITPGPGLFF
CDR3 DNA: TGCGCCAGCAGCCCAATAACCCCGGGCCCAGGGCTGTTTTTT
D gene: -
V gene: TRBV4-1
J gene: TRBJ2-2
clone size: few

CDR3 protein: CASSLFAGELFF
CDR3 DNA: TGTGCCAGCAGTTTATTTGCCGGGGAGCTGTTTTTT
D gene: -
V gene: TRBV12-3/TRBV12-4
J gene: TRBJ2-2
clone size: -

CDR3 protein: CASSPDSAGNTIYF
CDR3 DNA: TGTGCCAGCTCACCGGACAGCGCGGGAAACACCATATATTTT
D gene: -
V gene: TRBV18
J gene: TRBJ1-3
clone size: many

CDR3 protein: CASSLSGGWTDTQYF
CDR3 DNA: TGTGCCAGCAGCTTATCGGGGGGATGGACAGATACGCAGTATTTT
D gene: TRBD2
V gene: TRBV7-2
J gene: TRBJ2-3
clone size: -

CDR3 protein: CAIIRPGQGAREQYF
CDR3 DNA: TGTGCCATCATCAGACCGGGACAGGGGGCGCGTGAGCAGTACTTC
D gene: TRBD1
V gene: TRBV10-3
J gene: TRBJ2-7
clone size: many

CDR3 protein: CAIKREGSTDTQYF
CDR3 DNA: TGTGCCATCAAACGGGAGGGGAGCACAGATACGCAGTATTTT
D gene: TRBD2
V gene: TRBV10-3
J gene: TRBJ2-3
clone size: many

CDR3 protein: CASRKTGESETQYF
CDR3 DNA: TGTGCCAGCAGAAAGACAGGGGAGTCGGAGACCCAGTACTTC
D gene: TRBD1
V gene: TRBV6-2/TRBV6-3
J gene: TRBJ2-5
clone size: many

CDR3 protein: CASSLGLAYNEQFF
CDR3 DNA: TGTGCCAGCAGCTTAGGGTTAGCATACAATGAGCAGTTCTTC
D gene: -
V gene: TRBV7-2
J gene: TRBJ2-1
clone size: few

CDR3 protein: CASSAQGEPEQFF
CDR3 DNA: TGTGCCAGCAGTGCCCAGGGGGAACCTGAGCAGTTCTTC
D gene: TRBD1
V gene: TRBV2
J gene: TRBJ2-1
clone size: -

CDR3 protein: CASSPYTSSTTDTQYF
CDR3 DNA: TGTGCCAGCAGTCCCTACACCTCTAGCACGACAGATACGCAGTATTTT
D gene: -
V gene: TRBV28
J gene: TRBJ2-3
clone size: many

CDR3 protein: CASSQAFGTGVAYEQYF
CDR3 DNA: TGCGCCAGCAGCCAAGCTTTTGGGACAGGGGTTGCCTACGAGCAGTACTTC
D gene: TRBD1
V gene: TRBV4-3
J gene: TRBJ2-7
clone size: few

CDR3 protein: CASSEDSIATYNEQFF
CDR3 DNA: TGTGCCAGCAGCGAGGACAGTATCGCGACCTACAATGAGCAGTTCTTC
D gene: -
V gene: TRBV7-9
J gene: TRBJ2-1
clone size: -

CDR3 protein: CASSQDWQGGREQYF
CDR3 DNA: TGCGCCAGCAGCCAAGATTGGCAGGGCGGTCGCGAGCAGTACTTC
D gene: -
V gene: TRBV4-3
J gene: TRBJ2-7
clone size: -

CDR3 protein: CSARTGTGVQETQYF
CDR3 DNA: TGCAGTGCTAGGACAGGGACAGGGGTTCAAGAGACCCAGTACTTC
D gene: TRBD1
V gene: TRBV20-1
J gene: TRBJ2-5
clone size: few

CDR3 protein: CASSSPSGSNEQYF
CDR3 DNA: TGTGCCAGCAGCTCTCCTAGCGGGTCTAACGAGCAGTACTTC
D gene: TRBD2
V gene: TRBV7-8
J gene: TRBJ2-7
clone size: many

CDR3 protein: CASSLVGTAINYGYTF
CDR3 DNA: TGTGCCAGCAGCTTAGTAGGGACAGCAATCAACTATGGCTACACCTTC
D gene: TRBD1
V gene: TRBV7-8
J gene: TRBJ1-2
clone size: many

CDR3 protein: CASSQDVGDSNQPQHF
CDR3 DNA: TGCGCCAGCAGCCAAGATGTCGGGGATAGCAATCAGCCCCAGCATTTT
D gene: -
V gene: TRBV4-3
J gene: TRBJ1-5
clone size: few

CDR3 protein: CASSPPGQGAYEQYF
CDR3 DNA: TGTGCCAGCTCACCACCGGGACAAGGGGCCTACGAGCAGTACTTC
D gene: -
V gene: TRBV18
J gene: TRBJ2-7
clone size: many

CDR3 protein: CASSLGTSVFTGELFF
CDR3 DNA: TGTGCCAGCAGCTTAGGGACTAGTGTGTTCACCGGGGAGCTGTTTTTT
D gene: TRBD2
V gene: TRBV7-9
J gene: TRBJ2-2
clone size: -

CDR3 protein: CASSPGQGYNQPQHF
CDR3 DNA: TGTGCCAGCTCACCTGGCCAGGGTTACAATCAGCCCCAGCATTTT
D gene: -
V gene: TRBV18
J gene: TRBJ1-5
clone size: -

CDR3 protein: CASRGSGSSYEQYF
CDR3 DNA: TGTGCCAGCCGCGGGTCGGGGAGCTCCTACGAGCAGTACTTC
D gene: -
V gene: TRBV28
J gene: TRBJ2-7
clone size: -

CDR3 protein: CATTYQGTAFF
CDR3 DNA: TGTGCCACCACCTATCAGGGTACGGCTTTCTTT
D gene: -
V gene: TRBV24-1
J gene: TRBJ1-1
clone size: many

CDR3 protein: CASTRTGGAEKLFF
CDR3 DNA: TGTGCCAGCACCAGGACAGGAGGGGCTGAAAAACTGTTTTTT
D gene: TRBD1
V gene: TRBV2
J gene: TRBJ1-4
clone size: many

CDR3 protein: CASSVGSAYEQYF
CDR3 DNA: TGTGCCAGCAGTGTAGGGTCCGCCTACGAGCAGTACTTC
D gene: -
V gene: TRBV6-1
J gene: TRBJ2-7
clone size: -

CDR3 protein: CASSQGIGGFGNTIYF
CDR3 DNA: TGTGCCAGCAGCCAAGGTATAGGGGGCTTCGGAAACACCATATATTTT
D gene: TRBD1
V gene: TRBV3-1
J gene: TRBJ1-3
clone size: -